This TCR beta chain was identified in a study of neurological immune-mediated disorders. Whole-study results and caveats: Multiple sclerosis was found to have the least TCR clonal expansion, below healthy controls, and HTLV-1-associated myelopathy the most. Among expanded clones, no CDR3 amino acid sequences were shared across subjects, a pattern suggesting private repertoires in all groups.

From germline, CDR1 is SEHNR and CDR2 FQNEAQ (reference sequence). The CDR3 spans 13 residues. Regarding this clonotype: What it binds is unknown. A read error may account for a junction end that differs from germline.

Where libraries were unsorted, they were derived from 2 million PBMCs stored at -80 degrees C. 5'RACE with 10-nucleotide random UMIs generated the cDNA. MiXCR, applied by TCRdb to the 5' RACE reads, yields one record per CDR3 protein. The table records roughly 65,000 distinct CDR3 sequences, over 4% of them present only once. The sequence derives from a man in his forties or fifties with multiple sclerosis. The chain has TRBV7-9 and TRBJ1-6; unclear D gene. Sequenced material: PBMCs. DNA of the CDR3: TGTGCCAGCAGCTTTGGTGATAATTCACCCATCAACTTT. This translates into CASSFGDNSPINF.